A single sample gave rise to the 11 T cell receptor beta chains below, sequenced in a study of response to subunit inactivated influenza vaccine. TCRdb reprocessed the RT-PCR reads with MiXCR, giving one entry per CDR3 protein. Of approximately 290,000 distinct CDR3 sequences in the sample, around 20% were seen once. The sequencing here drew on PBMCs from blood, taken about 20 months after vaccination. The receptors here all came from a man between 45 and 75 years old who received an inactivated influenza vaccine.

V gene TRBV2 combines with J gene TRBJ1-2, with D perhaps matching TRBD1 (5 bases). Trimming removed 4 bases from V and 4 bases from J, with 16 bases in between. The germline CDR1 and CDR2 sequences are SNHLY and FYNNEI. The CDR3 spans 15 residues. CDR3 region: CASSGDSFTLYGYTF. The CDR3 DNA reads as TGTGCCAGCAGTGGGGACTCCTTTACTCTCTATGGCTACACCTTC. The variable domain in full, with the rest retrieved from reference TRBV2 and TRBJ1-2, is EPEVTQTPSHQVTQMGQEVILRCVPISNHLYFYWYRQILGQKVEFLVSFYNNEISEKSEIFDDQFSVERPDGSNFTLKIRSTKLEDSAMYFCASSGDSFTLYGYTFGSGTRLTVV.

The sample holds many counts of this clonotype. The CDR3 loop reads CSARDFSNTGELFF. The CDR3 region has the DNA TGCAGTGCTAGGGACTTTTCGAACACCGGGGAGCTGTTTTTT. The chain uses TRBV20-1 and TRBJ2-2; perhaps TRBD2 as D (5 bases). Germline V gene lookup returns CDR1 DFQATT and CDR2 SNEGSKA (reference sequence). The length of the CDR3 is 14 residues. Trimming left V 3 bases short and J 0 bases short, with 8 bases between.

The rearrangement joins TRBV20-1 to TRBJ1-1, with 10 positions matching TRBD1. Germline CDR1 is DFQATT and CDR2 is SNEGSKA (reference sequence). The CDR3 loop spans 14 amino acids. The ends lost 0 bases at V and 4 bases at J; junction bases unmatched: 2. This chain's CDR3 is CSAREDRGPTEAFF. The CDR3 DNA reads TGCAGTGCTAGAGAAGACAGGGGGCCCACTGAAGCTTTCTTT.

The V call is TRBV29-1, the J call TRBJ2-1; D ambiguous. V lost 3 bases and J 10 bases, leaving 22 bases between the germline ends. The CDR3 loop spans 15 amino acids. Germline V gives CDR1 SQVTM, CDR2 ANQGSEA. The CDR3 here is CSVEDPPPVAEEQFF. The CDR3 DNA sequence: TGCAGCGTTGAGGATCCTCCTCCGGTGGCAGAGGAGCAGTTCTTC.

This clonotype was seen a few times. J is TRBJ1-3 and V is TRBV4-2, with a possible D match to TRBD1 (6 bases). The CDR3 runs 15 residues. Germline CDR1 is LGHNA and CDR2 is YNFKEQ. V lost 0 bases to trimming and J lost 4 bases, with 10 bases between them. As DNA, the CDR3 is TGTGCCAGCAGCCAAGATAGGGGGGTCGGAAACACCATATATTTT. Translation: CASSQDRGVGNTIYF.

In its sample, this clonotype was seen many times. The chain employs TRBV20-1 and TRBJ2-5; D gene uncertain. There are 10 residues in the CDR3. V lost 2 bases and J 5 bases, leaving 3 bases between the germline ends. Germline values: CDR1 DFQATT, CDR2 SNEGSKA (reference sequence). CDR3 nucleotide sequence: TGCAGTGCTAGAACCGAGACCCAGTACTTC. Translating it yields CSARTETQYF.

This clonotype came up a few times. The V gene is TRBV7-8, the J gene TRBJ2-7; possibly TRBD1 for D (5 bases). The germline gives CDR1 SGHVS, CDR2 FQNEAQ. Deletions cut 5 bases from V and 0 bases from J, with 11 bases between. CDR3 length equals 14 residues. This chain's CDR3 is CASSTGWSSYEQYF. CDR3 DNA: TGTGCCAGCAGCACAGGATGGAGCTCCTACGAGCAGTACTTC.

The genes are TRBV10-3 and TRBJ2-6; D call uncertain. The CDR3 totals 18 residues. The germline V gene encodes CDR1 ENHRY and CDR2 SYGVKD. Trimming cost V 0 bases and J 0 bases, with 12 bases left between them. The CDR3 spells CAISESLGWGSGANVLTF. The CDR3 coding sequence is TGTGCCATCAGTGAGTCGCTGGGTTGGGGCTCTGGGGCCAACGTCCTGACTTTC.

The genes are TRBV7-2 and TRBJ2-5; a possible D gene is TRBD1 (5 bases). The CDR3 runs to 13 residues. V was clipped by 5 bases and J by 2 bases, with 9 bases between them. CDR1 SGHTA and CDR2 FQGNSA come from the germline V gene. The CDR3 region is CASSRQSQETQYF. In nucleotides, the CDR3 is TGTGCCAGCAGCAGACAGTCACAAGAGACCCAGTACTTC.

The sample holds a few counts of this clonotype. The V gene is TRBV4-1, the J gene TRBJ1-5, with D possibly matching TRBD1 (5 bases). Germline V gene data show CDR1 as MGHRA and CDR2 as YSYEKL. With 1 base removed from V and 6 bases from J, the gap between germline ends came to 10 bases. The CDR3 is 14 amino acids. CDR3 sequence reads: CASSQVQGSQPQHF. CDR3 bases: TGCGCCAGCAGCCAAGTTCAGGGTAGTCAGCCCCAGCATTTT.

The chain links TRBV4-2 to TRBJ2-5; D is perhaps TRBD1 (7 bases). The CDR3 covers 15 residues. Germline assignment: CDR1 LGHNA and CDR2 YNFKEQ. Trimming shortened V by 0 bases and J by 3 bases, and 11 bases separated the two germline ends. CDR3 amino acids: CASSQDRRGEETQYF. CDR3 bases: TGTGCCAGCAGCCAAGATCGCAGGGGGGAAGAGACCCAGTACTTC.